The clone carrying this TCR beta chain was seen a handful of times. Its antigen is not identified. TCRdb fed the reads into MiXCR, producing one record per CDR3 protein. The sample holds roughly 500,000 distinct CDR3 sequences; roughly 43% are singletons and the top ten take about 41%. The germline CDR1 and CDR2 sequences are SGHAT and FQNNGV. The CDR3 spans 15 residues. Trimming pared 5 bases from V and 3 bases from J, leaving 13 bases between. This specimen belongs to a study of T cell repertoires in cytomegalovirus infection. Looking at the study overall: It can be stated that public TCR beta signatures indicated CMV infection as well as a matching HLA type.

The J gene is TRBJ2-2, the V gene TRBV11-2; D gene unclear. The receptor was isolated from a human donor in good health (CMV status not recorded). Some clones in this sample may be carry-over from other donors' samples. The sample here was cultured PBMCs, taken from culture after CMV antigen stimulation. The CDR3 DNA is TGTGCCAGCAGCCTAATATCCAGCGACACCGGGGAGCTGTTTTTT. Protein: CASSLISSDTGELFF.